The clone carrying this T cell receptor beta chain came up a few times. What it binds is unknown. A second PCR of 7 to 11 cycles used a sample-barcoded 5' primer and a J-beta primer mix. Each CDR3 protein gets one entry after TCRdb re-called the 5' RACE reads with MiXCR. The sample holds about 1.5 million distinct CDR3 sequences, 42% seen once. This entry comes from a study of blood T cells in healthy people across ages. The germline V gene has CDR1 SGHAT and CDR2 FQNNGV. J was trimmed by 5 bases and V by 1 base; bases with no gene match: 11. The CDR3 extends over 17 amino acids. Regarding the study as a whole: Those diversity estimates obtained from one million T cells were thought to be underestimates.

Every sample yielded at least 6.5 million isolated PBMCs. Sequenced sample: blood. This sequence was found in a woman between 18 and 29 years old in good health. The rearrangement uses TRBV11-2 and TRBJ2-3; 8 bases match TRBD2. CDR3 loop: CASSLGTRGGPVDTQYF. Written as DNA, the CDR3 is TGTGCCAGCAGCTTAGGGACCCGGGGGGGCCCGGTAGATACGCAGTATTTT. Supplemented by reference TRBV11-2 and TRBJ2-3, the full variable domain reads EAGVAQSPRYKIIEKRQSVAFWCNPISGHATLYWYQQILGQGPKLLIQFQNNGVVDDSQLPKDRFSAERLKGVDSTLKIQPAKLEDSAVYLCASSLGTRGGPVDTQYFGPGTRLTVL.